These 22 T cell receptor beta chains share one sample of origin, sequenced in a study of Ad26.COV2.S vaccination and SARS-CoV-2 variants. Treatment reported: around 19 received Ad26.COV2.S at low or high dose, single or two shots; 5 received placebo; per-sample allocation not given. After the first vaccine or placebo injection, samples were drawn on day 63. Only in-frame clones appear in the TCRdb table, and some are missing; sequencing was by immunoSEQ multiplex PCR. The repertoire holds around 450,000 clones, with 75% to 95% as singletons. The material sequenced was peripheral blood, taken in a trial of Ad26.COV2.S vaccine versus placebo. The receptors here all came from a person aged 18-65 years who received the Ad26.COV2.S COVID-19 vaccine or a placebo.

V usage is TRBV4-3 and J usage is TRBJ1-2; the D is unclear. This CDR3 has 15 amino acids. V lost 0 bases and J 4 bases, leaving 12 bases between the germline ends. In germline, CDR1 is LGHNA, CDR2 YSLEER. CDR3 region: CASSQDYGYGYGYTF. The CDR3 bases are TGCGCCAGCAGCCAAGATTACGGATACGGCTATGGCTACACCTTC.

V gene TRBV6-2 or TRBV6-3 combines with J gene TRBJ1-5; the D gene is possibly TRBD1 (5 bases). This CDR3 is 16 amino acids long. CDR1 is MNHEY, CDR2 SVGEGT, per germline. V was clipped by 2 bases and J by 5 bases, with 16 bases between them. This CDR3 is CASSYGFGQGYQPQHF. CDR3 bases: TGTGCCAGCAGTTACGGATTTGGTCAGGGTTATCAGCCCCAGCATTTT.

V and J are TRBV12-3 or TRBV12-4 and TRBJ2-2; D perhaps matches TRBD1 (6 bases). V lost 7 bases and J 8 bases, leaving 11 bases between the germline ends. The CDR3 is 12 amino acids. This CDR3 is CASTWGLGELFF. The DNA of the CDR3 is TGTGCCAGCACCTGGGGGCTTGGGGAGCTGTTTTTT.

V and J are TRBV14 and TRBJ2-2; D may correspond to TRBD1 or TRBD2 (5 bases each). Germline-derived CDR1 and CDR2 are SGHDN and FVKESK. The ends were cut back, 4 bases at V and 2 bases at J, with 8 bases in the middle. This CDR3 contains 14 residues. In DNA, the CDR3 is TGTGCCAGCAGCCGGGACCTAAACACCGGGGAGCTGTTTTTT. This gives the protein CASSRDLNTGELFF.

The genes are TRBV15 and TRBJ2-5; 9 positions match TRBD2. Germline CDR1 and CDR2: LNHNV and YYDKDF (reference sequence). Trimming removed 5 bases from V and 5 bases from J; junction bases left unmatched: 3. The CDR3 totals 13 residues. The DNA for the CDR3 is TGTGCCACCAGCGAAAGCGGGAGGGAGACCCAGTACTTC. Translating it yields CATSESGRETQYF.

The chain employs TRBV5-1 and TRBJ2-2; 7 bases match TRBD1. V dropped 4 bases and J dropped 4; count of bases not matched to a gene: 4. Per the germline V gene, CDR1 is SGHRS and CDR2 is YFSETQ. The CDR3 sequence is 14 residues long. CDR3 DNA sequence: TGCGCCAGCAGCGAGACAGGGAGCACCGGGGAGCTGTTTTTT. Translated: CASSETGSTGELFF.

V and J are TRBV30 and TRBJ2-4; no firm D call. The ends were cut back, 4 bases at V and 6 bases at J, with 13 bases in the middle. CDR1 is GTSNPN and CDR2 is SVGIG in the germline V gene (reference sequence). The CDR3 is 13 amino acids. The CDR3, as DNA: TGTGCCTGGATACGACCAGAGAGAAACATTCAGTACTTC. Amino acid sequence: CAWIRPERNIQYF.

The V call is TRBV6-5, the J call TRBJ1-3; D not resolved. Germline V CDR1 and CDR2: MNHEY, SVGAGI. Trimming left V 6 bases short and J 3 bases short, with 12 bases between. CDR3 size: 14 residues. CDR3 in amino acids: CASSALPSGNTIYF. CDR3 bases: TGTGCCAGCAGCGCACTCCCGAGTGGAAACACCATATATTTT.

CDR3 amino acids: CASSLESLSNEQFF. The CDR3, as DNA: TGTGCCAGCAGCTTGGAATCTCTGTCCAATGAGCAGTTCTTC. V is TRBV5-4 and J is TRBJ2-1; unclear D gene. The germline V gene has CDR1 SGHNT and CDR2 YYREEE (reference sequence). V was cut by 0 bases and J by 6 bases, with 10 bases left in between. CDR3 length: 14 residues.

The chain uses TRBV9 and TRBJ2-2, with 13 bases aligning to TRBD2. This CDR3 region has 15 residues. Trimming removed 3 bases from V and 6 bases from J; junction bases left unmatched: 2. Germline lookup yields CDR1 SGDLS and CDR2 YYNGEE. This CDR3 reads CASSEGLAGAGELFF. CDR3 sequence (DNA): TGTGCCAGCAGCGAAGGACTAGCGGGAGCCGGGGAGCTGTTTTTT.

The gene calls are TRBV28 and TRBJ1-1; 11 nucleotides align to TRBD1. The ends lost 6 bases at V and 4 bases at J; junction bases unmatched: 16. CDR1 and CDR2 (germline): MDHEN, SYDVKM. CDR3 length: 18 residues. The CDR3 here is CASSVSMGQGGSSTEAFF. The CDR3 DNA sequence: TGTGCCAGCAGCGTTAGCATGGGACAGGGGGGAAGTAGCACTGAAGCTTTCTTT.

The chain carries TRBV4-3 and TRBJ1-4; TRBD1 agrees at 7 bases. Germline values: CDR1 LGHNA, CDR2 YSLEER. The V segment lost 3 bases and the J segment 6 bases; nucleotides outside the gene matches: 7. CDR3 size: 15 residues. The CDR3 sequence: CASSQSPGTDEKLFF. CDR3 DNA sequence: TGCGCCAGCAGCCAGTCCCCCGGGACAGATGAAAAACTGTTTTTT.

V is TRBV27 and J is TRBJ2-3, with no clear D. CDR3 size: 15 residues. Looked up from germline, CDR1 is MNHEY and CDR2 is SMNVEV (reference sequence). Between the trimmed V and J ends, which lost 6 bases and 3 bases, there was a span of 16 bases. This CDR3 reads CASSFSRSGTDTQYF. CDR3 coding DNA: TGTGCCAGCAGCTTCAGCCGGAGTGGGACAGATACGCAGTATTTT.

The J gene is TRBJ2-5, the V gene TRBV13; D perhaps matches TRBD1 (5 bases). Per germline, CDR1 PRHDT and CDR2 FYEKMQ (reference sequence). Between the trimmed V and J ends, which lost 7 bases and 3 bases, there was a span of 12 bases. The CDR3 is 13 amino acids. CDR3 sequence: CASTGQGKETQYF. The CDR3 nucleotides are TGTGCCAGCACCGGCCAGGGTAAAGAGACCCAGTACTTC.

The chain links TRBV6-2 or TRBV6-3 to TRBJ1-1; D uncertain. The germline V gene has CDR1 MNHEY and CDR2 SVGEGT. With 4 bases removed from V and 0 bases from J, the gap between germline ends came to 21 bases. The CDR3 loop spans 18 amino acids. CDR3 sequence: CASSFFGQEIFMNTEAFF. In DNA form, the CDR3 reads TGTGCCAGCAGTTTTTTTGGGCAGGAGATTTTTATGAACACTGAAGCTTTCTTT.

The rearrangement links TRBV24-1 to TRBJ1-4; D is perhaps TRBD1 (5 bases). The CDR3 runs to 17 residues. Germline assignment: CDR1 KGHDR and CDR2 SFDVKD. Trimming removed 5 bases at V and 4 bases at J, with 19 bases between. The CDR3 sequence: CATSVTPGRVFNEKLFF. DNA of the CDR3: TGTGCCACCAGTGTTACACCGGGACGGGTATTTAATGAAAAACTGTTTTTT.

This chain connects TRBV10-1 to TRBJ2-1; maybe TRBD2 (6 bases). Trimming removed 3 bases at V and 2 bases at J, with 11 bases between. This CDR3 region has 15 residues. CDR1 is WNHNN and CDR2 is SYGVQD in the germline V gene (reference sequence). The CDR3: CASSDRSGPYNEQFF. DNA for the CDR3: TGCGCCAGCAGTGATAGAAGCGGGCCCTACAATGAGCAGTTCTTC.

The CDR3 loop is CASSDGQGGWNIQYF. CDR3 bases: TGTGCCAGCAGCGACGGACAGGGAGGTTGGAACATTCAGTACTTC. The chain couples TRBV7-9 to TRBJ2-4, with 8 bases identical to TRBD1. This CDR3 is 15 amino acids long. The ends lost 5 bases at V and 7 bases at J; junction bases unmatched: 10. Germline V gives CDR1 SEHNR, CDR2 FQNEAQ (reference sequence).

This chain connects TRBV14 to TRBJ1-1; no definite D call. Trimming took off 1 base at V and 2 bases at J, with 8 bases between the two ends. Looked up from germline, CDR1 is SGHDN and CDR2 is FVKESK. The CDR3 has 14 amino acids. The CDR3 sequence: CASSQVFSNTEAFF. Here the CDR3 DNA reads TGTGCCAGCAGCCAAGTGTTTTCAAACACTGAAGCTTTCTTT.

The chain couples TRBV29-1 to TRBJ2-7; unclear D gene. Germline CDR1 is SQVTM and CDR2 is ANQGSEA. Trimming shortened V by 5 bases and J by 4 bases, and 9 bases separated the two germline ends. The CDR3 has 11 residues. The CDR3 is CSVSDPYEQYF. The CDR3, as DNA: TGCAGCGTTTCGGACCCATACGAGCAGTACTTC.

This clone was seen just once. The chain combines TRBV18 with TRBJ1-4, with D tentatively TRBD1 (6 bases). Germline CDR1 and CDR2: KGHSH and LQKENI. The CDR3 has 14 residues. Trimming removed 4 bases from V and 4 bases from J, with 10 bases in between. Written as DNA, the CDR3 is TGTGCCAGCTCACAGGGACAAGTTAATGAAAAACTGTTTTTT. This gives the protein CASSQGQVNEKLFF.

The rearrangement joins TRBV5-4 to TRBJ2-7, with D unresolved. Germline CDR1 SGHNT, CDR2 YYREEE (reference sequence). There are 14 residues in the CDR3. Deletions cut 4 bases from V and 0 bases from J, with 11 bases between. CDR3 DNA sequence: TGTGCCAGCAGCGTGGACGGCGTCTCCTACGAGCAGTACTTC. Translated: CASSVDGVSYEQYF.